This is a list of T cell receptor beta chains from one sample in a study of blood T cells in healthy people across ages. MiXCR was run by TCRdb on the 5' RACE reads, yielding one entry per CDR3 protein. The sample has approximately 900,000 distinct CDR3 sequences, about 44% seen once. The sequenced material came from blood. The receptors come from a man in his thirties or forties in good health. CDR3s include the opening cysteine and the closing phenylalanine or tryptophan. D genes are given only for firm matches. Size is stated for part of the rows, as once, few or many counts, or as a class when the clone is expanded.

NA	TRBV24-1	TRBJ1-5	NA	TGTGCCACCAGTCAACAGGTTAGCAATCAGCCCCAGCATTTT	CATSQQVSNQPQHF
NA	TRBV20-1	TRBJ2-1	TRBD1	TGCACCCTTGGGGGGACAGGACACAATGAGCAGTTCTTC	CTLGGTGHNEQFF
few	TRBV28	TRBJ2-7	TRBD2	TGTGCCAGCAAGCTAGCGGGGGATTCCTACGAGCAGTACTTC	CASKLAGDSYEQYF
many	TRBV20-1	TRBJ1-6	TRBD1	TGCAGTGCTAGAGCAGGACAGGGCCTTTCACCCCTCCACTTT	CSARAGQGLSPLHF
NA	TRBV10-3	TRBJ2-7	NA	TGTGCCTCCGGGATAAGCGAGCAGTACTTC	CASGISEQYF
NA	TRBV4-1	TRBJ2-7	TRBD2	TGCGCCAGCAGTTTGGGGACTAGCGGGAACAATGAGCAGTACTTC	CASSLGTSGNNEQYF
NA	TRBV20-1	TRBJ1-5	NA	TGCAGTGCTAGATCCTCGGGGGACGGTCCCAATCAGCCCCAGCATTTT	CSARSSGDGPNQPQHF
NA	TRBV7-2	TRBJ1-2	TRBD1	TGTGCCAGCAGCTCTGTGATTAGACCGACAGGGGGCCCAAGTGGCTACACCTTC	CASSSVIRPTGGPSGYTF
NA	TRBV2	TRBJ1-2	NA	TGTGCCAGCAGCACCACAGGGATCTATGGCTACACCTTC	CASSTTGIYGYTF
NA	TRBV20-1	TRBJ2-7	NA	TGCAGTGCTCCACGACTAGACTACGAGCAGTACTTC	CSAPRLDYEQYF
NA	TRBV25-1	TRBJ2-7	TRBD1	TGTGCCAGCGAAAACGACAGGGCCCCCTACGAGCAGTACTTC	CASENDRAPYEQYF
NA	TRBV29-1	TRBJ2-1	TRBD2	TGCAGCGTTGAAGGGCTAGCGGGGGGGACCCGTAAGGAGCAGTTCTTC	CSVEGLAGGTRKEQFF
few	TRBV10-3	TRBJ1-6	NA	TGTGCCATTACCGCCTCTGCTTATAATTCACCCCTCCACTTT	CAITASAYNSPLHF
NA	TRBV7-3	TRBJ2-1	TRBD2	TGTGCCAGCAGTAAGAATGGGCGGGGGATTTCCTACAATGAGCAGTTCTTC	CASSKNGRGISYNEQFF
few	TRBV4-2	TRBJ2-1	TRBD2	TGTGCCAGCAGCCAAATAACAGCGGGGATCGCCTACAATGAGCAGTTCTTC	CASSQITAGIAYNEQFF
few	TRBV12-3/TRBV12-4	TRBJ2-3	TRBD2	TGTGCCAGCAGTCCGATGGGACTAGCGGGGGAAGATACGCAGTATTTT	CASSPMGLAGEDTQYF
NA	TRBV3-1	TRBJ2-7	NA	TGTACCAGCAGCGAGCGGGCCTACGAGCAGTACTTC	CTSSERAYEQYF
NA	TRBV12-3/TRBV12-4	TRBJ1-2	NA	TGTGCCAGCAGTTCCCGACCCGACAGAAGCTATGGCTACACCTTC	CASSSRPDRSYGYTF
NA	TRBV6-6	TRBJ2-1	NA	TGTGCCGGTGGCGCGGGGCGGATAAATGAGCAGTTCTTC	CAGGAGRINEQFF
NA	TRBV29-1	TRBJ1-2	TRBD1	TGCAGCGTTTTTAAATGGGACAGGGCCCCGATCAACTATGGCTACACCTTC	CSVFKWDRAPINYGYTF
NA	TRBV6-5	TRBJ2-7	NA	TGTGCCAGCAGTTACTCCACGGTTGAGGACTACGAGCAGTACTTC	CASSYSTVEDYEQYF
NA	TRBV20-1	TRBJ2-3	NA	TGCAGTGCTAGCACCGACGACACTCCGAACTCTAACACAGATACGCAGTATTTT	CSASTDDTPNSNTDTQYF
NA	TRBV5-6	TRBJ1-2	NA	TGTGCCAGCAGCAAGGGAGGACCTAACTATGGCTACACCTTC	CASSKGGPNYGYTF
NA	TRBV3-1	TRBJ2-3	NA	TGTGCCAGCAGCCAAGATACGGGACCCTCGGATACGCAGTATTTT	CASSQDTGPSDTQYF
NA	TRBV7-7	TRBJ2-3	TRBD2	TGTGCTAGCAGCTTAGAACTAGCGACCTACCCTAACACAGATACGCAGTATTTT	CASSLELATYPNTDTQYF
NA	TRBV9	TRBJ2-2	NA	TGTGCCAGCAGCTATCGACCGCGGGAGCTGTTTTTT	CASSYRPRELFF
few	TRBV27	TRBJ1-1	NA	TGTGCCAGCAGTCCTGCGACAGGATTGAACACTGAAGCTTTCTTT	CASSPATGLNTEAFF
NA	TRBV7-9	TRBJ2-7	NA	TGTGCCAGCAGCTTAGGTGGCACATACGACTCCTACGAGCAGTACTTC	CASSLGGTYDSYEQYF
NA	TRBV4-3	TRBJ2-5	NA	TGCGCCAGCAGCCAAGAGACATTAAGGTACCAAGAGACCCAGTACTTC	CASSQETLRYQETQYF
NA	TRBV13	TRBJ2-3	TRBD2	TGTGCCAGCAGCGCAACACTAGCGGGGGGCCCAGATACGCAGTATTTT	CASSATLAGGPDTQYF
few	TRBV6-2/TRBV6-3	TRBJ2-1	NA	TGTGCCAGCAATCAGGCGGGACTCGAAAATGAGCAGTTCTTC	CASNQAGLENEQFF
NA	TRBV3-1	TRBJ1-2	NA	TGTGCCAGCAGCCAAGAAAGCGGGAGAGGGTATGGCTACACCTTC	CASSQESGRGYGYTF
NA	TRBV30	TRBJ2-5	NA	TGTGCCTGGAGTAAGACAGGCCCCGGGCAAGAGACCCAGTACTTC	CAWSKTGPGQETQYF
few	TRBV7-9	TRBJ2-4	TRBD1	TGTGCCAGCAGCAAACGGACAGGGACCCAAAATATTCAGTACTTC	CASSKRTGTQNIQYF
few	TRBV10-3	TRBJ1-3	NA	TGTGCCATCAGTGATTCTCCGGGCCCTTCATCTGGAAACACCATATATTTT	CAISDSPGPSSGNTIYF
NA	TRBV12-3/TRBV12-4	TRBJ2-3	NA	TGTGCCAGCAGTATAGAGGGGCCAGATACGCAGTATTTT	CASSIEGPDTQYF
NA	TRBV11-1	TRBJ1-2	NA	TGTGCCAGCAGCTTAGCGCGAGGGCCTGGGGACTATGGCTACACCTTC	CASSLARGPGDYGYTF
NA	TRBV5-1	TRBJ2-7	TRBD1	TGCGCCAGCAGCAAGGGGTTGGGACAGGTGACTTCCTACGAGCAGTACTTC	CASSKGLGQVTSYEQYF
NA	TRBV6-2/TRBV6-3	TRBJ2-1	TRBD2	TGTGCCAGCAGAAGGGCGGGGGGGACCTACAATGAGCAGTTCTTC	CASRRAGGTYNEQFF
NA	TRBV7-2	TRBJ2-1	TRBD2	TGTGCCAGCAGCTGGGGACTAGCGGGCGGCCAGATCAATGAACAGTTCTTC	CASSWGLAGGQINEQFF
few	TRBV9	TRBJ2-2	NA	TGTGCCAGCAGCGTAGGTCCGGGTTCAAGCACCGGGGAGCTGTTTTTT	CASSVGPGSSTGELFF
NA	TRBV13	TRBJ2-7	NA	TGTGCCAGCAGCTTAGGGATGGGGGGTTACGAGCAGTACTTC	CASSLGMGGYEQYF
NA	TRBV9	TRBJ1-5	TRBD1	TGTGCCAGCAGCGTAGGTTCAGGGGGGTCCGGTCAGCCCCAGCATTTT	CASSVGSGGSGQPQHF
few	TRBV4-3	TRBJ2-3	NA	TGCGCCAGCAGCCAAAGCACTTCATATACGCAGTATTTT	CASSQSTSYTQYF
few	TRBV4-3	TRBJ2-3	NA	TGCGCCAGCAGCCTAAACCGGGGCCTCGGGCATACGCAGTATTTT	CASSLNRGLGHTQYF
NA	TRBV28	TRBJ2-7	TRBD1	TGTGCCAGCAGTGTTGAGACAGGGTGGTCCTACGAGCAGTACTTC	CASSVETGWSYEQYF
NA	TRBV7-3	TRBJ2-5	NA	TGTGCCAGCAGCTTAAGTGAGTTCAATGAGCAGTACTTC	CASSLSEFNEQYF
NA	TRBV10-3	TRBJ1-5	TRBD1	TGTGCCATCAGTGAAACGACAGGGGATCAGCCCCAGCATTTT	CAISETTGDQPQHF
few	TRBV20-1	TRBJ2-1	TRBD1	TGCAGTGCTAGCGAGCCGGGACAGGGGACCGCCACGCAGTTCTTC	CSASEPGQGTATQFF
NA	TRBV15	TRBJ2-3	TRBD2	TGTGCCACCAGCAGAGAAACTGCTAGCGGAGTAGATACGCAGTATTTT	CATSRETASGVDTQYF
NA	TRBV19	TRBJ2-4	NA	TGTGCCAGTAGTATGGATGGGACCAAAAACATTCAGTACTTC	CASSMDGTKNIQYF
NA	TRBV6-5	TRBJ2-3	TRBD2	TGTGCCAGCAGCCCACAAGTAGCGGGGGCGACAGATACGCAGTATTTT	CASSPQVAGATDTQYF
NA	TRBV18	TRBJ2-1	TRBD1	TGTGCCAGCTCAGAGGGACAGGGCTTCAATGAGCAGTTCTTC	CASSEGQGFNEQFF
NA	TRBV18	TRBJ2-3	NA	TGTGCCAGCTCACCAGAGGTCCCCACGCAGTATTTT	CASSPEVPTQYF